The 25 T cell receptor beta chains presented below share a single source sample, sequenced in a study of T cell repertoires in cytomegalovirus infection. TCRdb used MiXCR to reprocess the reads, holding one entry per CDR3 protein. The data show around 900,000 distinct CDR3 sequences, less than 35% seen once. Antigens for these TCRs are unknown. Here the sequenced sample was cultured CD8+ T cells from PBMCs, taken from culture after CMV antigen stimulation. These TCRs come from a human donor in good health (CMV status not recorded). Some clones in this sample may be carry-over from other donors' samples.

As regards this clonotype: This may come from a read error, since a much larger clone is one base off. CDR3 residues: CANSSGQGSNEQYV. In DNA form, the CDR3 reads TGTGCCAACAGCTCGGGACAGGGTAGTAACGAGCAGTACGTC. The chain links TRBV7-6 to TRBJ2-7, with TRBD1 identical over 9 bases. The CDR3 totals 14 residues. The V gene's germline CDR1 is SGHVS and CDR2 FNYEAQ.

Remarks on this clonotype: This may arise from a read error, as a much more abundant clone is one base away. The rearrangement joins TRBV7-2 to TRBJ2-1, with a tentative D call TRBD1 (6 bases). CDR3 length: 15 residues. Trimming took 5 bases from V and 0 from J, leaving 11 bases between them. Germline CDR1 SGHTA, CDR2 FQGNSA. CDR3 nucleotide sequence: TGTACCAGCAGCCCCCGGGACAACTCCTACAATGAGCAGTTCTTC. Its protein is CTSSPRDNSYNEQFF.

This clonotype has at least ten counts. V gene TRBV7-2 combines with J gene TRBJ2-1; D may be TRBD1 or TRBD2 (5 bases each). The V end lost 5 bases, the J end lost 0 bases, and 14 bases lay between the germline ends. The germline gives CDR1 SGHTA, CDR2 FQGNSA. There are 16 residues in the CDR3. CDR3 DNA sequence: TGTGCCAGCAGCCGGGACCTCTGGAGCTCCTACAATGAGCAGTTCTTC. Translation gives CASSRDLWSSYNEQFF.

CDR3 sequence reads: CASKIIGGENTEAFF. Here the CDR3 DNA reads TGTGCCAGCAAGATCATAGGGGGAGAGAACACTGAAGCTTTCTTT. This chain uses TRBV27 with TRBJ1-1; a weak D match, TRBD1 (6 bases). The CDR3 loop spans 15 amino acids. V was clipped by 7 bases and J by 1 base, with 16 bases between them. From germline, CDR1 is MNHEY and CDR2 SMNVEV (reference sequence).

This clonotype has a handful of counts. This chain joins TRBV10-3 and TRBJ1-1, with D perhaps TRBD1 (5 bases). Germline V gene sequence: CDR1 ENHRY, CDR2 SYGVKD. Trimming shortened V by 3 bases and J by 6 bases, and 11 bases separated the two germline ends. This CDR3 comprises 13 residues. CDR3 sequence: CAISDQGVAEAFF. In DNA, the CDR3 is TGTGCCATCAGTGATCAGGGCGTCGCTGAAGCTTTCTTT.

This clonotype was picked up a small number of times. J is TRBJ1-2 and V is TRBV2, with 7 positions matching TRBD1. The CDR3 spans 14 residues. Per the germline V gene, CDR1 is SNHLY and CDR2 is FYNNEI. J lost 6 bases, V lost 6 bases, and 10 bases had no gene match. The CDR3 DNA reads TGTGCCAGCAGCACAGGGGCAAAAAGGAATGGCTACACCTTC. Amino acids: CASSTGAKRNGYTF.

The chain employs TRBV2 and TRBJ1-2, with a possible D match to TRBD1 (6 bases). Trimming stripped 6 bases from V and 4 bases from J, with 18 bases between. This CDR3 region has 15 residues. Germline V CDR1 and CDR2: SNHLY, FYNNEI. The CDR3 DNA follows: TGTGCCAGCAGCGATTCCTACAGGGAGAGCTATGGCTACACCTTC. Its protein product is CASSDSYRESYGYTF.

This chain uses TRBV7-9 with TRBJ2-7; 8 bases align to TRBD1. Trimming removed 0 bases from V and 2 bases from J; junction bases left unmatched: 6. This CDR3 is 16 amino acids long. Germline values: CDR1 SEHNR, CDR2 FQNEAQ (reference sequence). CDR3 nucleotides: TGTGCCAGCAGCTTAGCGGGGACAGGACTACCCTACGAGCAGTACTTC. Protein sequence: CASSLAGTGLPYEQYF.

This chain connects TRBV7-2 to TRBJ1-2; TRBD1 might be the D (6 bases). Trimming left V 2 bases short and J 2 bases short, with 12 bases between. The length of the CDR3 is 15 residues. Germline assignment: CDR1 SGHTA and CDR2 FQGNSA. CDR3 in amino acids: CASSLFVGQNYGYTF. The CDR3 coding sequence is TGTGCCAGCAGCTTATTCGTAGGACAGAACTATGGCTACACCTTC.

A few counts support this clonotype. The chain employs TRBV25-1 and TRBJ2-7; D ambiguous. The CDR3 is made up of 12 amino acids. V was shortened by 5 bases and J by 7 bases, with 12 bases between the two germline ends. Germline values: CDR1 MGHDK, CDR2 SYGVNS. CDR3 nucleotide sequence: TGTGCCAGCAGTCACGGGTCCAGTGAGCAGTACTTC. Translating gives CASSHGSSEQYF.

The chain employs TRBV6-8 and TRBJ1-2, with a tentative D call TRBD1 (6 bases). Germline CDR1 MNHGY, CDR2 SAAAGT. The V end was cut by 2 bases, the J end by 6 bases, with 13 bases between. The CDR3 has 14 residues. The CDR3 coding sequence is TGTGCCAGCAGTTACGCAGGGGCACAGAATGGCTACACCTTC. Its translation is CASSYAGAQNGYTF.

The genes are TRBV5-1 and TRBJ1-1; TRBD1 agrees at 10 bases. After removal of 7 bases from V and 1 base from J, the junction contained 7 bases not matched to a gene. Per the germline V gene, CDR1 is SGHRS and CDR2 is YFSETQ. There are 15 residues in the CDR3. CDR3 sequence: CASERTGGKNTEAFF. CDR3 in DNA: TGCGCCAGCGAAAGGACAGGGGGGAAGAACACTGAAGCTTTCTTT.

This clonotype was seen once. This sequence joins TRBV3-1 and TRBJ2-1; 8 bases match TRBD2. This CDR3 spans 17 amino acids. Per germline, CDR1 LGHDT and CDR2 YNNKEL (reference sequence). Trimming removed 1 base from V and 2 bases from J; junction bases left unmatched: 7. CDR3 DNA: TGTGCCAGCAGCCAAGTTTCTAGCGGGCACACCTACAATGAGCAGTTCTTC. Protein: CASSQVSSGHTYNEQFF.

This chain uses TRBV19 with TRBJ2-1; D gene ambiguous. The CDR3 consists of 12 residues. In germline, CDR1 is LNHDA, CDR2 SQIVND (reference sequence). V shed 3 bases and J shed 9 bases, with 9 bases lying between them. The CDR3 is CASSISGSEQFF. The CDR3 region has the DNA TGTGCCAGTAGTATTTCTGGTAGTGAGCAGTTCTTC.

This clonotype was detected a few times. The J gene is TRBJ2-2, the V gene TRBV14, with 12 bases matching TRBD2. The CDR3 covers 16 residues. V was pared by 3 bases and J by 5 bases, with 4 bases of the junction left unmatched. The germline gives CDR1 SGHDN, CDR2 FVKESK. The DNA for the CDR3 is TGTGCCAGCAGCCAGACTAGCGGGGGATTTACCGGGGAGCTGTTTTTT. Translated: CASSQTSGGFTGELFF.

This clonotype was seen a handful of times. The chain joins TRBV29-1 to TRBJ2-3, with D maybe TRBD1 (7 bases). The ends were cut back, 6 bases at V and 2 bases at J, with 15 bases in the middle. The CDR3 is 14 residues long. Germline CDR1 reads SQVTM; CDR2 reads ANQGSEA. The CDR3 region is CSVFQGGLTDTQYF. CDR3 DNA: TGCAGCGTCTTCCAGGGGGGACTCACAGATACGCAGTATTTT.

This clonotype has a handful of counts. The gene calls are TRBV19 and TRBJ1-6; 9 bases are shared with TRBD1. Per the germline V gene, CDR1 is LNHDA and CDR2 is SQIVND (reference sequence). The CDR3 has 16 amino acids. V shed 2 bases and J 10 bases; nucleotides not matched to a gene: 9. The CDR3 loop reads CASSITGQGKESPLHF. The CDR3 nucleotides read TGTGCCAGTAGTATAACGGGACAGGGAAAGGAATCACCCCTCCACTTT.

This clonotype was seen only a few times. This chain joins TRBV27 and TRBJ1-5; D unresolved. Germline CDR1 is MNHEY and CDR2 is SMNVEV (reference sequence). The ends were cut back, 5 bases at V and 7 bases at J, with 12 bases in the middle. The CDR3 length is 13 residues. In DNA, the CDR3 is TGTGCCAGCAGTCTATGGGCCTTACAGCCCCAGCATTTT. This gives the protein CASSLWALQPQHF.

This chain uses TRBV28 with TRBJ2-5, with 7 bases that match TRBD1. The CDR3 is 13 residues long. Germline lookup yields CDR1 MDHEN and CDR2 SYDVKM. Trimming removed 6 bases from V and 3 bases from J; junction bases left unmatched: 4. The CDR3 bases are TGTGCCAGCAGACGACAGGGAGAAGAGACCCAGTACTTC. Protein: CASRRQGEETQYF. Filled out from reference TRBV28 and TRBJ2-5, the complete variable domain reads DVKVTQSSRYLVKRTGEKVFLECVQDMDHENMFWYRQDPGLGLRLIYFSYDVKMKEKGDIPEGYSVSREKKERFSLILESASTNQTSMYLCASRRQGEETQYFGPGTRLLVL.

This clonotype showed up just a few times. The rearrangement links TRBV5-6 to TRBJ2-1, with TRBD2 identical over 8 bases. Germline lookup yields CDR1 SGHDT and CDR2 YYEEEE. Unmatched junction bases numbered 6, after V lost 4 bases and J lost 9 bases. The CDR3 length is 13 residues. CDR3: CASSPGLAAEQFF. CDR3 nucleotides: TGTGCCAGCAGCCCCGGACTAGCAGCTGAGCAGTTCTTC. The full variable domain, its missing parts supplied by reference TRBV5-6 and TRBJ2-1, is DAGVTQSPTHLIKTRGQQVTLRCSPKSGHDTVSWYQQALGQGPQFIFQYYEEEERQRGNFPDRFSGHQFPNYSSELNVNALLLGDSALYLCASSPGLAAEQFFGPGTRLTVL.

CDR3 loop: CAIRVRGAPGEQYF. CDR3 DNA: TGTGCCATCAGGGTCCGGGGAGCCCCAGGGGAGCAGTACTTC. This chain joins TRBV10-3 and TRBJ2-7; TRBD1 or TRBD2 may be the D gene (5 bases each). Trimming removed 6 bases from V and 7 bases from J, with 19 bases in between. CDR3 length: 14 residues. Germline V lookup: CDR1 ENHRY, CDR2 SYGVKD.

There are many counts of this clonotype. The chain employs TRBV7-8 and TRBJ2-3, with 9 bases fitting TRBD2. V shed 8 bases and J 6 bases; nucleotides not matched to a gene: 9. The CDR3 is 14 amino acids. The germline V gene encodes CDR1 SGHVS and CDR2 FQNEAQ. CDR3: CASGGGGASDTQYF. In nucleotides, the CDR3 is TGTGCCAGCGGGGGCGGGGGGGCTAGCGATACGCAGTATTTT.

Only a few counts were recorded for this clonotype. This chain connects TRBV19 to TRBJ1-2; no firm D call. The V end lost 8 bases, the J end lost 3 bases, and 22 bases lay between the germline ends. CDR3 length: 16 amino acids. The germline CDR1 and CDR2 sequences are LNHDA and SQIVND (reference sequence). CDR3 coding DNA: TGTGCCAGTGACGTTGGGTGGACCTCTTCCTACTATGGCTACACCTTC. This translates into CASDVGWTSSYYGYTF.

This clonotype came up a few times. The chain is built from TRBV20-1 and TRBJ1-5, with 10 bases that match TRBD1. CDR1 DFQATT and CDR2 SNEGSKA come from the germline V gene (reference sequence). The V and J ends lost 2 bases and 0 bases, in that order; junction bases with no gene match: 10. This CDR3 is built from 18 residues. CDR3 sequence reads: CSARNRDRGTYSNQPQHF. The CDR3 DNA reads TGCAGTGCTAGAAACCGGGACAGGGGCACATATAGCAATCAGCCCCAGCATTTT.

The chain carries TRBV2 and TRBJ2-1; a weak D match, TRBD1 (6 bases). Trimming took off 6 bases at V and 3 bases at J, with 18 bases between the two ends. This CDR3 comprises 16 residues. Germline V gene lookup returns CDR1 SNHLY and CDR2 FYNNEI. Here the CDR3 DNA reads TGTGCCAGCAGGGTATCTACCCGACAGGACTACAATGAGCAGTTCTTC. This encodes CASRVSTRQDYNEQFF.